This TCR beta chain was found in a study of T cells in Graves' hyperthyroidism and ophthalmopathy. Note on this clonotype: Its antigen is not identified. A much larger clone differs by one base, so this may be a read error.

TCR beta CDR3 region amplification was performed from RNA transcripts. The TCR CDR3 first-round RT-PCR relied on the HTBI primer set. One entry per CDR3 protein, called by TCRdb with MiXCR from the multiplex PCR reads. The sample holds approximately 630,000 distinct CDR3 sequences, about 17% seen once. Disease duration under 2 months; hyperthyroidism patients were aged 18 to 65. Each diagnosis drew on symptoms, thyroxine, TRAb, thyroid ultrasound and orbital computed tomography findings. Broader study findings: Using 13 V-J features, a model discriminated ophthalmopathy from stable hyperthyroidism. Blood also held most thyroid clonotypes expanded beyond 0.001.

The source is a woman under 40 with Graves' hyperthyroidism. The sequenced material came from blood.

Here the CDR3 reads CASASIITEAFF. As DNA, the CDR3 is TGTGCTAGTGCCTCAATTATCACTGAAGCTTTCTTT. The V call is TRBV12-5, the J call TRBJ1-1; D is undetermined. This CDR3 spans 12 amino acids. Germline V CDR1 and CDR2: LGHNT, FRNRAP. Trimming cost V 7 bases and J 4 bases, with 10 bases left between them.